This T cell receptor beta chain was captured in a study of metastatic and nonmetastatic thyroid tumors. General observations from the study: Within blood and tumor, benign nodules reportedly had significantly lower TCR beta diversity than malignant thyroid tumors did.

Germline V gene lookup returns CDR1 DFQATT and CDR2 SNEGSKA (reference sequence). V was trimmed by 0 bases and J by 3 bases, leaving 15 bases between them. There are 15 residues in the CDR3. Details on this clone: Its antigen is as yet unknown.

No patient had received any treatment before thyroid surgery. TCRdb re-clonotyped the PCR reads via MiXCR. The sample includes tens of thousands of clones, under 30% of them seen just once. The sample comprised blood. This sequence joins TRBV20-1 and TRBJ2-7; no clear D gene. This receptor was identified in a male donor with papillary thyroid cancer or a benign thyroid nodule (not recorded which). Some clones in this sample may be carry-over from other donors' samples. This chain's CDR3 is CSARDPGGPYYEQYF. CDR3 nucleotide sequence: TGCAGTGCTAGAGATCCGGGCGGACCCTACTACGAGCAGTACTTC.